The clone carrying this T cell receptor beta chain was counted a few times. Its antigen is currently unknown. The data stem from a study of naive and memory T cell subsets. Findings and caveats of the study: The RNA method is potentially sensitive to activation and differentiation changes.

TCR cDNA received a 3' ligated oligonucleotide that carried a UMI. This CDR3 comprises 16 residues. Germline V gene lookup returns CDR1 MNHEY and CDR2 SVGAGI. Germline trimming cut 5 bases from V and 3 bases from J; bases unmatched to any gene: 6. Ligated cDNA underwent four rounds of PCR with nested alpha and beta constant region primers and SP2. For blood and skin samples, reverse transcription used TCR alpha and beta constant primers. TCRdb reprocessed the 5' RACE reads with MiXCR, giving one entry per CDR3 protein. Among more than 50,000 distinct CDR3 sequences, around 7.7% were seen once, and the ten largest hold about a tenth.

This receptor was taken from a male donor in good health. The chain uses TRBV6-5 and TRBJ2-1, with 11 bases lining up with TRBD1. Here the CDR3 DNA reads TGTGCCAGCAGTATTACTGGGACAGGGGGCTACAATGAGCAGTTCTTC. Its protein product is CASSITGTGGYNEQFF.